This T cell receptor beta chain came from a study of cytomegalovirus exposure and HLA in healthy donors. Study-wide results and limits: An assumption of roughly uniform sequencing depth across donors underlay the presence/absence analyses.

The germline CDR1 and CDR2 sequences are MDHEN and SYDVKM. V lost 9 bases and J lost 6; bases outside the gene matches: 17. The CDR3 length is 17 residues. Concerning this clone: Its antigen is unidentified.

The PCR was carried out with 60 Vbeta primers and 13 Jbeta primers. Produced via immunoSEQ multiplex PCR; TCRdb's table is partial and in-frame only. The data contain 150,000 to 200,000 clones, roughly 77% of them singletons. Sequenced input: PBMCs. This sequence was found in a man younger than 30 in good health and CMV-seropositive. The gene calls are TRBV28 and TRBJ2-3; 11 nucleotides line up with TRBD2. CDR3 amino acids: CARRRTSGPVLWDTQYF. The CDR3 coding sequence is TGTGCCAGGAGACGGACTAGCGGGCCCGTACTTTGGGATACGCAGTATTTT.